One sample yielded the 32 T cell receptor beta chains listed below, sequenced in a study of T cells in women clearing cervical HPV infection. Only in-frame clones appear in the TCRdb table, and some are missing; sequencing was by immunoSEQ multiplex PCR. In all, the sample yields around 33,000 clones. The specimen sequenced was blood buffy coat. Receptor source: a woman aged 18-69 years with a cervical HPV16 infection that either progressed to CIN3+ or cleared (not recorded which).

A note on this clone: Read coverage stops 3 residues before the CDR3 terminus; the germline J gene supplies the remainder. This chain connects TRBV20-1 to TRBJ2-2; 13 bases agree with TRBD2. V was clipped by 6 bases and J by 5 bases; unmatched bases: 9. The CDR3 is made up of 16 amino acids. In germline, CDR1 is DFQATT, CDR2 SNEGSKA (reference sequence). The CDR3 sequence: CSAPRGTSGITGELFF. The CDR3 bases that were read are TGCAGTGCCCCAAGGGGGACTAGCGGGATAACCGGGGAG.

Note on this clone: Read data end 3 residues before the CDR3 end; the end is taken from the germline J gene. This chain joins TRBV18 and TRBJ2-2; 7 bases match TRBD2. J was trimmed by 2 bases and V by 3 bases; bases with no gene match: 9. The V gene's germline CDR1 is KGHSH and CDR2 LQKENI. This CDR3 has 17 amino acids. CDR3 bases read: TGTGCCAGCTCACCCTTAGCGGGCCAGCGAAACACCGGGGAG. Translated, it gives CASSPLAGQRNTGE. The full CDR3 protein reads CASSPLAGQRNTGELFF. Complete variable domain (other parts from reference TRBV18 and TRBJ2-2): NAGVMQNPRHLVRRRGQEARLRCSPMKGHSHVYWYRQLPEEGLKFMVYLQKENIIDESGMPKERFSAEFPKEGPSILRIQQVVRGDSAAYFCASSPLAGQRNTGELFFGEGSRLTVL.

On this clone: Sequencing ends 3 residues short of the CDR3 end; the germline J gene provides the rest. The rearrangement joins TRBV6-1 to TRBJ1-5; D gene unclear. This CDR3 is built from 15 residues. Germline V gene data show CDR1 as MNHNS and CDR2 as SASEGT. V lost 2 bases and J lost 1, with 9 bases in between. The CDR3 reads CASSEQGPSNQPQHF. The CDR3 bases that were read are TGTGCCAGCAGTGAACAAGGGCCCAGCAATCAGCCC.

About this clone itself: The CDR3 end lies 3 residues beyond the end of the read and is filled in from the germline J gene. The genes are TRBV18 and TRBJ1-5, with a possible D match to TRBD1 (5 bases). V lost 1 base and J lost 5, with 18 bases in between. Germline values: CDR1 KGHSH, CDR2 LQKENI. This CDR3 spans 17 amino acids. CDR3 in amino acids: CASSPRSSGGGDQPQHF. The part of the CDR3 DNA that was read is TGTGCCAGCTCACCACGTTCTTCGGGGGGTGGGGATCAGCCC.

Comments on this clone: The DNA ends 3 residues before the CDR3 does, and the rest of the CDR3 is filled in from the germline J gene. The rearrangement joins TRBV7-3 to TRBJ2-5; 11 bases agree with TRBD2. Germline V gene data show CDR1 as SGHTA and CDR2 as FQGTGA. CDR3 size: 16 residues. V lost 4 bases to trimming and J lost 4 bases; unmatched junction nucleotides: 8. CDR3 DNA (partial): TGTGCCAGCAGCTCCTTAGCGGGAGGGCCGGCAGAGACC. It specifies CASSSLAGGPAET. The CDR3 in full is CASSSLAGGPAETQYF.

Regarding this clone: The read terminates 3 residues before the CDR3 end, so the remaining end is supplied by the germline J gene. The chain couples TRBV4-1 to TRBJ2-7; no definite D call. V lost 0 bases and J lost 0, with 3 bases in between. This CDR3 is 13 amino acids long. Germline V gene data show CDR1 as MGHRA and CDR2 as YSYEKL. CDR3 residues: CASSQDSSYEQYF. The sequenced CDR3 bases are TGCGCCAGCAGCCAAGACAGCTCCTACGAG.

With respect to this clone: The sequenced fragment ends 3 residues before the CDR3 boundary, so the rest is inferred from the germline J gene. The gene calls are TRBV7-2 and TRBJ2-3; TRBD1 matches at 9 bases. Germline V gene data show CDR1 as SGHTA and CDR2 as FQGNSA. CDR3 size: 15 residues. The CDR3 DNA, read in part, is TGTGCCAGCAGCTTAGGGGACAGGGTTCATCAGCCG. Protein: CASSLGDRVHQP. The whole CDR3 reads CASSLGDRVHQPQYF.

About this clone itself: From the germline J gene comes the end of the CDR3, since the read stops 3 residues before it. The chain employs TRBV30 and TRBJ2-2; D is perhaps TRBD1 (6 bases). CDR3 length: 14 amino acids. V was shortened by 3 bases and J by 7 bases, with 15 bases between the two germline ends. Germline V gives CDR1 GTSNPN, CDR2 SVGIG (reference sequence). CDR3 sequence reads: CAWSLPDRFGELFF. CDR3 bases read: TGTGCCTGGAGCCTTCCAGACAGGTTCGGGGAG.

Regarding this clone: The CDR3 is cut off 3 residues early in the read; its end comes from the germline J gene. The V and J genes are TRBV10-3 and TRBJ2-3, with 9 nucleotides matching TRBD2. The germline CDR1 and CDR2 sequences are ENHRY and SYGVKD. V trimming: 1 base; J trimming: 4 bases; junction bases outside the gene matches: 6. The CDR3 is 16 residues long. CDR3 DNA (partial): TGTGCCATCAGTGAGTTTGCGGGGACTAGCTCAGATACG. This gives the protein CAISEFAGTSSDT. The complete CDR3 protein is CAISEFAGTSSDTQYF.

Details on this clone: The CDR3 end falls 3 residues outside the read, so it is completed with the germline J gene. The J gene is TRBJ1-2, the V gene TRBV20-1; 9 nucleotides match TRBD1. CDR1 is DFQATT and CDR2 is SNEGSKA in the germline V gene (reference sequence). V lost 3 bases and J lost 5; bases outside the gene matches: 1. The CDR3 is 12 amino acids. CDR3 DNA, as far as it was read: TGCAGTGCTAGGGACAGGGGTTATGGC. It yields the protein CSARDRGYG. Given in full, the CDR3 is CSARDRGYGYTF.

Notes on this clone: The read halts 3 residues ahead of the CDR3 end, with the missing end drawn from the germline J gene. The chain has TRBV20-1 and TRBJ2-5; 9 bases match TRBD2. Germline values: CDR1 DFQATT, CDR2 SNEGSKA (reference sequence). Trimming removed 3 bases from V and 7 bases from J; junction bases left unmatched: 15. The CDR3 sequence is 16 residues long. The CDR3 bases that were read are TGCAGTGCTAGGGCGATGGGACTAGCCAGCCCGGGGACC. Protein: CSARAMGLASPGT. The full CDR3 protein is CSARAMGLASPGTQYF.

Note on this clone: The CDR3 extends 3 residues past the end of the read, so its final part is completed from the germline J gene. This chain links TRBV12-3 or TRBV12-4 with TRBJ2-1; possible D gene TRBD1, 6 bases. The V gene lost 3 bases and the J gene lost 8 bases, with 8 bases spanning the gap. The CDR3 is made up of 12 amino acids. CDR3: CASSLAGDEQFF. The covered CDR3 bases are TGTGCCAGCAGTTTGGCAGGGGATGAG.

As for this clone: The CDR3 end is not reached by the read, which stops 3 residues before it; the germline J gene fills it in. The rearrangement joins TRBV5-6 to TRBJ2-5; 9 bases align to TRBD1. This CDR3 is built from 14 residues. After removal of 1 base from V and 5 bases from J, the junction contained 3 bases not matched to a gene. Germline V gene data show CDR1 as SGHDT and CDR2 as YYEEEE. This CDR3 reads CASSLTGGRETQYF. The DNA read from the CDR3 is TGTGCCAGCAGCTTGACAGGGGGCAGGGAGACC.

A note on this clone: The read finishes 3 residues shy of the CDR3 end, and the germline J gene is used to complete it. This chain uses TRBV23-1 with TRBJ2-3, with 10 nucleotides matching TRBD1. TRBV23-1 is sorted into the ORF group, with uncertain function. The CDR3 spans 18 residues. CDR3 bases read: TGCGCCAGCAGTCAATCGGGACAGGGGCCATATAGCAATCAGCCG. Translating it yields CASSQSGQGPYSNQP. The complete CDR3 sequence is CASSQSGQGPYSNQPQYF.

To note about this clone: The read comes to an end 3 residues before the CDR3 does, leaving the germline J gene to fill in the end. The V and J genes are TRBV9 and TRBJ1-1; D perhaps matches TRBD1 (5 bases). Trimming shortened V by 0 bases and J by 5 bases, and 14 bases separated the two germline ends. The V gene's germline CDR1 is SGDLS and CDR2 YYNGEE. The length of the CDR3 is 15 residues. This chain's CDR3 is CASSVVGAGGTEAFF. The DNA read from the CDR3 is TGTGCCAGCAGCGTAGTAGGGGCCGGTGGAACTGAA.

Remarks on this clone: The observed sequence ends 3 residues before the CDR3 terminus, with the missing tail filled in from the germline J gene. V gene TRBV30 combines with J gene TRBJ1-3; D remains unclear. CDR1 and CDR2 (germline): GTSNPN, SVGIG (reference sequence). Trimming shortened V by 2 bases and J by 8 bases, and 10 bases separated the two germline ends. This CDR3 comprises 12 residues. Incomplete CDR3 DNA: TGTGCCTGGAGTCGGCAGCGGGACACC. Its translation: CAWSRQRDT. The entire CDR3 reads CAWSRQRDTIYF.

As regards this clone: The CDR3 goes on 3 residues after the read ends, and that part is filled in from the germline J gene. J is TRBJ2-6 and V is TRBV20-1; TRBD2 might be the D (6 bases). Germline lookup yields CDR1 DFQATT and CDR2 SNEGSKA (reference sequence). The length of the CDR3 is 17 residues. Trimming cost V 0 bases and J 3 bases, with 15 bases left between them. The CDR3 DNA, read in part, is TGCAGTGCTAGAGATTGGACCCAGGGAGGTGGGGCCAACGTC. Translating it yields CSARDWTQGGGANV. The whole CDR3 protein reads CSARDWTQGGGANVLTF.

About this clone: The sequence runs out 3 residues before the end of the CDR3; the remainder is reconstructed from the germline J gene. The chain couples TRBV28 to TRBJ2-5, with D tentatively TRBD1 (6 bases). There are 13 residues in the CDR3. Trimming cost V 7 bases and J 5 bases, with 14 bases left between them. Germline V gene sequence: CDR1 MDHEN, CDR2 SYDVKM. The chain's CDR3 is CASNGTPKETQYF. The sequenced part of the CDR3 DNA is TGTGCCAGCAACGGGACACCGAAGGAGACC.

Notes on this clone: The read comes to an end 3 residues before the CDR3 does, leaving the germline J gene to fill in the end. The V and J genes are TRBV20-1 and TRBJ1-5; no reliable D call. The CDR3 spans 14 residues. V was cut by 1 base and J by 4 bases, with 11 bases left in between. Germline CDR1 is DFQATT and CDR2 is SNEGSKA (reference sequence). This chain's CDR3 is CSARGGGENQPQHF. The sequenced part of the CDR3 DNA is TGCAGTGCTAGAGGCGGCGGGGAAAATCAGCCC.

Note on this clone: From the germline J gene comes the end of the CDR3, since the read stops 3 residues before it. The V and J genes are TRBV10-3 and TRBJ1-6; 7 bases line up with TRBD1. In germline, CDR1 is ENHRY, CDR2 SYGVKD. After removal of 7 bases from V and 5 bases from J, the junction contained 2 bases not matched to a gene. The CDR3 runs to 13 residues. Incomplete CDR3 DNA: TGTGCCATCACCGGGACAGATAATTCACCC. Translation: CAITGTDNSP. The full-length CDR3 reads as CAITGTDNSPLHF.

With regard to this clone: The read ends 3 residues before the CDR3 terminus; that terminus is restored from the germline J gene. This sequence joins TRBV20-1 and TRBJ2-4, with a weak D call TRBD2 (5 bases). V was pared by 5 bases and J by 0 bases, with 14 bases between. From germline, CDR1 is DFQATT and CDR2 SNEGSKA (reference sequence). This CDR3 contains 15 residues. Partial CDR3 DNA: TGCAGTGCTTCTGGAGCCGGGGAAGCCAAAAACATT. The encoded protein is CSASGAGEAKNI. The CDR3 as a whole reads CSASGAGEAKNIQYF.

Comment on this clone: The CDR3 end is not reached by the read, which stops 3 residues before it; the germline J gene fills it in. The chain recombines TRBV6-2 or TRBV6-3 with TRBJ1-2, with D uncertain. The CDR3 covers 13 residues. Germline V gene lookup returns CDR1 MNHEY and CDR2 SVGEGT. The CDR3 DNA, read in part, is TGTGCCAGCAGTTACTCTAGCTACAATGAC. Translation gives CASSYSSYND. The entire CDR3 sequence reads CASSYSSYNDYTF.

As regards this clone: The read is 3 residues too short to cover the CDR3 end, so that end is filled in from the germline J gene. The genes are TRBV7-9 and TRBJ1-3; D gene unclear. The CDR3 runs 15 residues. V lost 3 bases and J lost 4, with 13 bases in between. Germline CDR1 and CDR2: SEHNR and FQNEAQ (reference sequence). The sequenced part of the CDR3 DNA is TGTGCCAGCAGCTTTATTGACAACCGAGGAAACACC. Its translation is CASSFIDNRGNT. The full CDR3 protein is CASSFIDNRGNTIYF.

Note on this clone: Coverage ceases 3 residues before the CDR3 finishes, and the germline J gene fills in the end. This chain uses TRBV2 with TRBJ2-3, with TRBD2 matching over 10 bases. V was pared by 1 base and J by 6 bases, with 4 bases of the junction left unmatched. This CDR3 is built from 15 residues. The germline CDR1 and CDR2 sequences are SNHLY and FYNNEI. The CDR3 reads CASSEGSGGWDTQYF. The DNA read from the CDR3 is TGTGCCAGCAGTGAAGGTAGCGGGGGGTGGGATACG.

Worth noting for this clone: The read terminates 3 residues before the CDR3 end, so the remaining end is supplied by the germline J gene. V and J are TRBV2 and TRBJ2-7; TRBD1 agrees at 7 bases. The CDR3 loop spans 15 amino acids. Trimming removed 6 bases from V and 4 bases from J; junction bases left unmatched: 12. Germline loops: CDR1 SNHLY, CDR2 FYNNEI. Incomplete CDR3 DNA: TGTGCCAGCAGATTGACAGGGCTCGGCTTGTACGAG. It translates to CASRLTGLGLYE. The full CDR3 protein is CASRLTGLGLYEQYF. The full variable domain, completed using reference TRBV2 and TRBJ2-7, is EPEVTQTPSHQVTQMGQEVILRCVPISNHLYFYWYRQILGQKVEFLVSFYNNEISEKSEIFDDQFSVERPDGSNFTLKIRSTKLEDSAMYFCASRLTGLGLYEQYFGPGTRLTVT.

To note about this clone: The read terminates 3 residues before the CDR3 end, so the remaining end is supplied by the germline J gene. V gene TRBV9 combines with J gene TRBJ2-1; possible D gene TRBD1, 5 bases. Germline values: CDR1 SGDLS, CDR2 YYNGEE. V lost 4 bases and J 5 bases, leaving 7 bases between the germline ends. The CDR3 spans 12 residues. The DNA read from the CDR3 is TGTGCCAGCAGCCCAGGGAACAATGAG. It translates to CASSPGNNE. The full CDR3 reads CASSPGNNEQFF.

About this clone itself: Read data end 3 residues before the CDR3 end; the end is taken from the germline J gene. The chain employs TRBV29-1 and TRBJ2-5, with TRBD1 matching over 8 bases. The CDR3 consists of 13 residues. Per the germline V gene, CDR1 is SQVTM and CDR2 is ANQGSEA. Trimming took 5 bases from V and 5 from J; bases not matched to a gene: 7. The DNA read from the CDR3 is TGCAGCGTTTTCAGGGGGCAGGGGGAGACC. Its translation: CSVFRGQGET. The entire CDR3 protein reads CSVFRGQGETQYF.

As to this clone: The read falls 3 residues short of the CDR3 end, and the missing part is taken from the germline J gene. This chain uses TRBV19 with TRBJ1-6; 7 nucleotides agree with TRBD1. In germline, CDR1 is LNHDA, CDR2 SQIVND (reference sequence). This CDR3 has 12 amino acids. After removal of 6 bases from V and 8 bases from J, the junction contained 1 base not matched to a gene. The sequenced CDR3 bases are TGTGCCAGTAGGACAGGGTATTCACCC. Protein product: CASRTGYSP. The whole CDR3 sequence is CASRTGYSPLHF.

In regard to this clone: The CDR3 end lies 3 residues beyond the end of the read and is filled in from the germline J gene. This chain links TRBV30 with TRBJ1-5, with 8 bases identical to TRBD1. Per the germline V gene, CDR1 is GTSNPN and CDR2 is SVGIG (reference sequence). V dropped 7 bases and J dropped 5; count of bases not matched to a gene: 13. The CDR3 sequence is 15 residues long. The CDR3 sequence is CAFTGGSGVYQPQHF. CDR3 DNA, as far as it was read: TGTGCCTTTACAGGGGGATCAGGGGTTTATCAGCCC.

A remark on this clone: The read ends 3 residues early relative to the CDR3; the germline J gene fills the gap. V is TRBV30 and J is TRBJ2-2, with a tentative D call TRBD1 (5 bases). Looked up from germline, CDR1 is GTSNPN and CDR2 is SVGIG (reference sequence). This CDR3 comprises 12 residues. The CDR3 is CAWSGTPEKLFF. CDR3 DNA, as far as it was read: TGTGCCTGGAGTGGGACACCTGAAAAG.

Regarding this clone: The read terminates 3 residues before the CDR3 end, so the remaining end is supplied by the germline J gene. The genes are TRBV7-2 and TRBJ2-2; D might be TRBD1 (5 bases). The CDR3 sequence is 14 residues long. CDR1 is SGHTA and CDR2 is FQGNSA in the germline V gene. The DNA read from the CDR3 is TGTGCCAGCACCCTAGACAGAGGCTTCAACGTG. Its translation: CASTLDRGFNV. The entire CDR3 reads CASTLDRGFNVLFF.

Notes on this clone: The CDR3 is cut off 3 residues early in the read; its end comes from the germline J gene. V and J are TRBV6-4 and TRBJ2-3, with 8 bases aligning to TRBD2. CDR3 length: 14 amino acids. V lost 10 bases, J lost 0 bases, and 6 bases stayed unmatched. Germline V gene data show CDR1 as MRHNA and CDR2 as SNTAGT. This CDR3 is CATQAGASTDTQYF. The CDR3 bases that were read are TGTGCCACCCAAGCGGGGGCAAGCACAGATACG.